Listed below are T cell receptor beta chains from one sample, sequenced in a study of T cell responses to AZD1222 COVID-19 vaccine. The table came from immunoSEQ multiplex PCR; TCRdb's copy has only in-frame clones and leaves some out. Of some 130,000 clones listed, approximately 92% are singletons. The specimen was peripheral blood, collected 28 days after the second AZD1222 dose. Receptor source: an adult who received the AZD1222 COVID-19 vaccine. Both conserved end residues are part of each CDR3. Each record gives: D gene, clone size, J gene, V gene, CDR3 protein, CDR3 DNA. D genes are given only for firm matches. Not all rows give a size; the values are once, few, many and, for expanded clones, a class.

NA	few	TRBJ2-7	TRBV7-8	CASSSTGQYEQYF	TGTGCCAGCAGCTCAACAGGGCAATACGAGCAGTACTTC
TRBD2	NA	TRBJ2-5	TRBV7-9	CASSLVFTSGGETQYF	TGTGCCAGCAGCTTAGTTTTCACTAGCGGGGGTGAGACCCAGTACTTC
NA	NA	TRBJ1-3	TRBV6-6	CASSLRQFSGNTIYF	TGTGCCAGCAGTCTTCGACAGTTCTCTGGAAACACCATATATTTT
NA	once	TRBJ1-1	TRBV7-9	CASSSLLRTEAFF	TGTGCCAGCAGCTCTCTCCTGAGGACTGAAGCTTTCTTT
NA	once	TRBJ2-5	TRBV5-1	CASSWKWDLTETQYF	TGCGCCAGCAGCTGGAAATGGGACTTGACAGAGACCCAGTACTTC
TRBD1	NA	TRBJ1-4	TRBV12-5	CASGLLGQGGEKLFF	TGTGCTAGTGGTTTGTTAGGACAGGGTGGAGAAAAACTGTTTTTT
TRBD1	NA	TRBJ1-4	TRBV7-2	CASSLVTGKDEKLFF	TGTGCCAGCAGCTTAGTGACAGGGAAAGATGAAAAACTGTTTTTT
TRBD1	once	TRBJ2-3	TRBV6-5	CASSLQGMTDTQYF	TGTGCCAGCAGTTTACAGGGGATGACAGATACGCAGTATTTT
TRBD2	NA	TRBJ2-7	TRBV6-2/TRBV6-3	CASSPGGRLAGGRVVYEQYF	TGTGCCAGCAGCCCAGGAGGAAGATTAGCGGGGGGGCGTGTGGTCTACGAGCAGTACTTC
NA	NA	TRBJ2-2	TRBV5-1	CASTFLGQSNTGELFF	TGCGCCAGCACCTTCTTAGGACAGTCGAACACCGGGGAGCTGTTTTTT
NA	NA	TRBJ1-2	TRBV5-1	CASSLGTVLNYGYTF	TGCGCCAGCAGCTTAGGGACGGTTCTGAACTATGGCTACACCTTC
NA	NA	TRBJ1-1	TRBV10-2	CASSSTAGDTEAFF	TGCGCCAGCAGTTCGACGGCTGGGGACACTGAAGCTTTCTTT
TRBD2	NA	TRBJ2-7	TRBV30	CAWSSGGNEQYF	TGTGCCTGGAGTAGCGGGGGGAACGAGCAGTACTTC
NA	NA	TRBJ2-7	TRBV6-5	CASRLTGRNEQYF	TGTGCCAGCCGTTTGACGGGGCGGAACGAGCAGTACTTC
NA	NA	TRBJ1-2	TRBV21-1	CASSKKGLEWDRGLYGYTF	TGTGCCAGCAGCAAAAAAGGCTTGGAATGGGACAGGGGGCTCTATGGCTACACCTTC
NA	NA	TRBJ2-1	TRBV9	CASSVNDNEQFF	TGTGCCAGCAGCGTTAACGACAATGAGCAGTTCTTC
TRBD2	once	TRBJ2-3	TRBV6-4	CASSFQRGSTDTQYF	TGTGCCAGCAGTTTCCAGCGGGGGAGCACAGATACGCAGTATTTT
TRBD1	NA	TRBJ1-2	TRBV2	CASSGETGRGYTF	TGTGCCAGCAGTGGAGAGACAGGGAGGGGCTACACCTTC
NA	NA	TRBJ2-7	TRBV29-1	CSAGGLESGYEQYF	TGCAGCGCGGGGGGCCTTGAGAGTGGCTACGAGCAGTACTTC
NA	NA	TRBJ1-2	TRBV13	CASSLGRGAGGYTF	TGTGCCAGCAGCTTAGGGCGAGGAGCTGGCGGCTACACCTTC
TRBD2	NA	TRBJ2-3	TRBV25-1	CASSESFSGGITDTQYF	TGTGCCAGCAGTGAATCCTTCAGCGGGGGGATTACAGATACGCAGTATTTT
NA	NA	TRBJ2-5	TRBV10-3	CAISSPPGETQYF	TGTGCCATCAGTTCCCCCCCCGGGGAGACCCAGTACTTC
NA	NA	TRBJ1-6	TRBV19	CASSISGLGSPLHF	TGTGCCAGTAGTATCTCGGGATTAGGTTCACCCCTCCACTTT
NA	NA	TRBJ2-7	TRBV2	CASNEKLRSSYEQYF	TGTGCCAGCAATGAGAAGCTAAGAAGCTCCTACGAGCAGTACTTC
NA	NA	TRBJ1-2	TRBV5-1	CASRADLYGYTF	TGCGCCAGCAGGGCCGACCTATATGGCTACACCTTC
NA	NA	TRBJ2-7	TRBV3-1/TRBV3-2	CASSQDKDEQYF	TGTGCCAGCAGCCAAGATAAGGACGAGCAGTACTTC
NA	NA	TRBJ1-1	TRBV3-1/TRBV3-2	CASSQELRVFF	TGTGCCAGCAGCCAAGAACTGAGAGTTTTCTTT
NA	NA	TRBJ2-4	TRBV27	CASSLSQQAKNIQYF	TGTGCCAGCAGTTTATCGCAGCAAGCCAAAAACATTCAGTACTTC
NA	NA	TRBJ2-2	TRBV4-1	CASSQVGTFPAGELFF	TGCGCCAGCAGCCAAGTGGGGACATTCCCCGCCGGGGAGCTGTTTTTT
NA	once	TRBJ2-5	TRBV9	CASSRSGGGRETQYF	TGTGCCAGCAGCCGATCCGGAGGAGGGAGGGAGACCCAGTACTTC
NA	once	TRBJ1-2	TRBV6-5	CATNTRAAGDYGYTF	TGTGCCACTAACACGCGGGCTGCAGGGGACTATGGCTACACCTTC
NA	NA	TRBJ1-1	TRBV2	CASNPQDGGAFF	TGTGCCAGCAACCCCCAGGATGGGGGAGCTTTCTTT
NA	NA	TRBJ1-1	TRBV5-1	CASREGRNTEAFF	TGCGCCAGCAGAGAAGGGCGGAACACTGAAGCTTTCTTT
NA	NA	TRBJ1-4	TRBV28	CASSFPQGGGNEKLFF	TGTGCCAGCAGTTTCCCCCAGGGCGGGGGTAATGAAAAACTGTTTTTT
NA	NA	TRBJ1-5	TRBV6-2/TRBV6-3	CASSYSEGGGQPQHF	TGTGCCAGCAGTTACTCAGAGGGAGGCGGCCAGCCCCAGCATTTT
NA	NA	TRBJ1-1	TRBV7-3	CASSQSYNTEAFF	TGTGCCAGCAGCCAATCGTATAACACTGAAGCTTTCTTT
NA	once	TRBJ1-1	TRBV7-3	CASSLYENTEAFF	TGTGCCAGCAGCTTATATGAGAACACTGAAGCTTTCTTT
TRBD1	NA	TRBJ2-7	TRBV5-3	CARSITAAGQGDSYEQYF	TGTGCCAGAAGCATAACGGCCGCGGGACAGGGGGATTCCTACGAGCAGTACTTC
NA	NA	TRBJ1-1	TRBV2	CASSRDRNILGAFF	TGTGCCAGCAGTAGAGACAGGAACATATTGGGAGCTTTCTTT
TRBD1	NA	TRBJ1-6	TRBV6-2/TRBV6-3	CASSSPGQGTPLHF	TGTGCCAGCAGTTCTCCGGGACAGGGAACACCCCTCCACTTT
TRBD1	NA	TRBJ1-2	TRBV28	CASSFGGQIYGYTF	TGTGCCAGCAGTTTCGGGGGACAGATCTATGGCTACACCTTC
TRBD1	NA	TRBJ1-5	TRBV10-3	CAISESAGGNQPQHF	TGTGCCATCAGTGAGTCGGCAGGGGGGAATCAGCCCCAGCATTTT
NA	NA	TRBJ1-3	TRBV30	CAWSSSGGNTIYF	TGTGCCTGGAGTTCCAGTGGAGGAAACACCATATATTTT
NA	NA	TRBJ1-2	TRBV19	CASSQGPGGYTF	TGTGCCAGTAGCCAGGGTCCGGGTGGCTACACCTTC
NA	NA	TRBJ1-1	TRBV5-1	CASSLLQLRNTEAFF	TGCGCCAGCAGCTTGTTACAGCTGCGGAACACTGAAGCTTTCTTT
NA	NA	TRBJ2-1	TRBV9	CASNSGGASYNEQFF	TGTGCCAGCAACAGTGGGGGGGCATCCTACAATGAGCAGTTCTTC
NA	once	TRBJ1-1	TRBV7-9	CASRPTGGNTEAFF	TGTGCCAGCAGACCAACAGGAGGGAACACTGAAGCTTTCTTT
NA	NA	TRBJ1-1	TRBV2	CASSEVGRNTEAFF	TGTGCCAGCAGTGAAGTCGGGAGGAACACTGAAGCTTTCTTT
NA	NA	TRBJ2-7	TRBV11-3	CASSLDLGPYEQYF	TGTGCCAGCAGCTTAGATCTAGGGCCCTACGAGCAGTACTTC
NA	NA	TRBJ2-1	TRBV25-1	CASSELGNEQFF	TGTGCCAGCAGTGAACTGGGCAATGAGCAGTTCTTC
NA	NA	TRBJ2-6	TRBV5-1	CASSARVSGANVLTF	TGCGCCAGCAGCGCCCGCGTCTCTGGGGCCAACGTCCTGACTTTC
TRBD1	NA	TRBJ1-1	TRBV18	CASSLGQPGQGGGTEAFF	TGTGCCAGCTCACTCGGCCAACCGGGACAGGGCGGAGGCACTGAAGCTTTCTTT
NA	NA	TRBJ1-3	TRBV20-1	CSGTDGNTIYF	TGCAGTGGGACAGACGGAAACACCATATATTTT
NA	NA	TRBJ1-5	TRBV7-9	CASSLRFDQPQHF	TGTGCCAGCAGCTTAAGATTCGATCAGCCCCAGCATTTT
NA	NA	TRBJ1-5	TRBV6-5	CASSYVVDQPQHF	TGTGCCAGCAGTTACGTCGTCGATCAGCCCCAGCATTTT
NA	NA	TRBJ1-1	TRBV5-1	CASSHTGVNTEAFF	TGCGCCAGCAGCCACACCGGGGTAAACACTGAAGCTTTCTTT
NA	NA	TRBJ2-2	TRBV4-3	CASSQWTANTGELFF	TGCGCCAGCAGTCAATGGACGGCGAACACCGGGGAGCTGTTTTTT